These 29 T cell receptor beta chains were sequenced from one sample in a study of blood T cell repertoires in COVID-19. Produced via immunoSEQ multiplex PCR; TCRdb's table is partial and in-frame only. The sample consists of 70,000 or so clones, over 75% of them appearing once. The sample taken for sequencing was peripheral blood. Receptor source: a young woman with acute or convalescent COVID-19.

The chain employs TRBV5-1 and TRBJ2-7, with TRBD2 identical over 12 bases. The CDR3 sequence is 16 residues long. J gave up 6 bases and V 3 bases, and 10 bases lay outside the gene matches. Looked up from germline, CDR1 is SGHRS and CDR2 is YFSETQ. The CDR3 here is CASSSRGTSGLGEQYF. For the CDR3, the DNA is TGCGCCAGCAGCTCGAGAGGGACTAGCGGGCTGGGCGAGCAGTACTTC.

The chain joins TRBV2 to TRBJ1-1, with a possible D match to TRBD1 (6 bases). CDR3 length: 15 residues. Trimming took off 5 bases at V and 1 base at J, with 14 bases between the two ends. Germline CDR1 SNHLY, CDR2 FYNNEI. The CDR3 DNA sequence: TGTGCCAGCAGTCTAAGGACAGCTACGAACACTGAAGCTTTCTTT. Translation gives CASSLRTATNTEAFF.

The chain employs TRBV5-1 and TRBJ1-1; 9 positions agree with TRBD1. The CDR3 length is 13 residues. The V segment lost 3 bases and the J segment 5 bases; nucleotides outside the gene matches: 2. CDR1 and CDR2 (germline): SGHRS, YFSETQ. The CDR3 DNA reads as TGCGCCAGCAGCTCACAGGGGGCTACTGAAGCTTTCTTT. This codes for CASSSQGATEAFF.

This clone was counted once. V is TRBV7-9 and J is TRBJ2-3, with 12 bases lining up with TRBD2. Germline lookup yields CDR1 SEHNR and CDR2 FQNEAQ (reference sequence). V lost 8 bases to trimming and J lost 4 bases; unmatched junction nucleotides: 7. The CDR3 extends over 15 amino acids. The CDR3 here is CASRTSGEVPDTQYF. CDR3 DNA: TGTGCCAGCCGGACTAGCGGGGAAGTTCCAGATACGCAGTATTTT.

V usage is TRBV3-1 (or the pseudogene TRBV3-2) and J usage is TRBJ1-6; possible D gene TRBD1, 5 bases. V lost 0 bases, J lost 7 bases, and 16 bases lay in between. The CDR3 is 17 amino acids. The V gene's germline CDR1 is LGHDT and CDR2 YNNKEL (reference sequence). The CDR3 reads CASSQDYQGFFNSPLHF. CDR3 nucleotide sequence: TGTGCCAGCAGCCAAGATTACCAGGGATTCTTCAATTCACCCCTCCACTTT.

This chain uses TRBV3-1 (or the pseudogene TRBV3-2) with TRBJ2-7; TRBD1 matches 8 bases. After removal of 2 bases from V and 4 bases from J, the junction contained 7 bases not matched to a gene. The CDR3 has 15 residues. The germline V gene has CDR1 LGHDT and CDR2 YNNKEL (reference sequence). CDR3: CASSQFAGGGYEQYF. CDR3 bases: TGTGCCAGCAGCCAATTCGCAGGGGGCGGGTACGAGCAGTACTTC.

A single count supports this clone. The V call is TRBV4-2, the J call TRBJ2-6, with a weak D call TRBD2 (5 bases). The germline V gene has CDR1 LGHNA and CDR2 YNFKEQ. CDR3 length equals 15 residues. V dropped 1 base and J dropped 3 bases, with 7 bases sitting between them. The CDR3 DNA is TGTGCCAGCAGCCAAGGAGGGTATGGGGCCAACGTCCTGACTTTC. It codes for CASSQGGYGANVLTF.

The chain recombines TRBV12-3 or TRBV12-4 with TRBJ1-5, with D uncertain. CDR3 length: 13 residues. V lost 1 base and J lost 3, with 4 bases in between. The CDR3 DNA follows: TGTGCCAGCAGTTTAGGGGCCAATCAGCCCCAGCATTTT. This encodes CASSLGANQPQHF.

The V and J genes are TRBV29-1 and TRBJ2-1, with D tentatively TRBD2 (6 bases). V was cut by 4 bases and J by 9 bases, with 19 bases left in between. There are 14 residues in the CDR3. Germline V gene sequence: CDR1 SQVTM, CDR2 ANQGSEA. The chain's CDR3 is CSVVGGVPTAEQFF. The CDR3 bases are TGCAGCGTTGTTGGCGGGGTTCCGACCGCTGAGCAGTTCTTC.

The gene calls are TRBV24-1 and TRBJ1-2, with a weak D call TRBD1 (6 bases). V was trimmed by 2 bases and J by 8 bases, leaving 26 bases between them. The germline V gene has CDR1 KGHDR and CDR2 SFDVKD. The CDR3 has 18 amino acids. The CDR3 DNA reads TGTGCCACCAGTGATTCCAGAGTTGGTGGGCAGGGGCTGGGCGGCTACACCTTC. This translates into CATSDSRVGGQGLGGYTF.

This clone has just one count. V is TRBV4-1 and J is TRBJ2-2, with D possibly matching TRBD2 (5 bases). The CDR3 contains 15 residues. Germline CDR1 MGHRA, CDR2 YSYEKL. V was pared by 1 base and J by 1 base, with 7 bases between. CDR3 DNA sequence: TGCGCCAGCAGCCAAGTCGGGGTGAACACCGGGGAGCTGTTTTTT. Amino acids: CASSQVGVNTGELFF.

The rearrangement joins TRBV25-1 to TRBJ1-3; no clear D gene. Germline V gives CDR1 MGHDK, CDR2 SYGVNS. CDR3 length: 12 residues. Trimming shortened V by 5 bases and J by 2 bases, and 4 bases separated the two germline ends. CDR3 nucleotides: TGTGCCAGCAGTTATACTGGAAACACCATATATTTT. This sequence encodes CASSYTGNTIYF.

CDR3 coding DNA: TGTGCCAGCAGTCAATCCGGGACAGGGTTTAACGAAGCTTTCTTT. This gives the protein CASSQSGTGFNEAFF. V and J are TRBV27 and TRBJ1-1, with 9 bases lining up with TRBD1. This CDR3 has 15 amino acids. The J segment lost 8 bases and the V segment lost 5 bases, leaving 12 bases of the junction unmatched. Germline V gene sequence: CDR1 MNHEY, CDR2 SMNVEV (reference sequence).

This chain uses TRBV5-1 with TRBJ2-6; 13 bases are shared with TRBD2. This CDR3 region has 19 residues. The germline V gene has CDR1 SGHRS and CDR2 YFSETQ. Trimming at V came to 4 bases and at J to 0 bases, leaving 7 bases not matched to a gene. The DNA for the CDR3 is TGCGCCAGCAGCCCGAAGACTAGCGGGGGGTTCTCTGGGGCCAACGTCCTGACTTTC. This encodes CASSPKTSGGFSGANVLTF.

The gene calls are TRBV30 and TRBJ2-1; 9 nucleotides align to TRBD1. This CDR3 has 15 amino acids. V shed 4 bases and J 6 bases; nucleotides not matched to a gene: 10. Germline CDR1 and CDR2: GTSNPN and SVGIG (reference sequence). CDR3 nucleotides: TGTGCCTGGATTCCCGGGACAGGGTTTGGCAATGAGCAGTTCTTC. Translated, it gives CAWIPGTGFGNEQFF.

About this clone: This same CDR3 is encoded by further DNA sequences in the sample. The chain combines TRBV7-9 with TRBJ2-1, with D maybe TRBD1 (5 bases). Per germline, CDR1 SEHNR and CDR2 FQNEAQ (reference sequence). This CDR3 is 14 amino acids long. The ends were cut back, 3 bases at V and 3 bases at J, with 9 bases in the middle. Here the CDR3 reads CASSFLDSYNEQFF. CDR3 bases: TGTGCCAGCAGCTTCCTTGACAGCTACAATGAGCAGTTCTTC.

The V call is TRBV5-1, the J call TRBJ2-1; D ambiguous. Germline lookup yields CDR1 SGHRS and CDR2 YFSETQ. Trimming pared 3 bases from V and 6 bases from J, leaving 10 bases between. The CDR3 runs 13 residues. The CDR3 here is CASSSQVGNEQFF. The CDR3 DNA follows: TGCGCCAGCAGCTCCCAGGTGGGCAATGAGCAGTTCTTC. The full variable domain, completed using reference TRBV5-1 and TRBJ2-1, is KAGVTQTPRYLIKTRGQQVTLSCSPISGHRSVSWYQQTPGQGLQFLFEYFSETQRNKGNFPGRFSGRQFSNSRSEMNVSTLELGDSALYLCASSSQVGNEQFFGPGTRLTVL.

The CDR3 sequence: CASSLGQGAGGNIQYF. The CDR3 DNA sequence: TGTGCCAGCTCACTGGGACAGGGGGCTGGTGGAAACATTCAGTACTTC. V is TRBV18 and J is TRBJ2-4, with TRBD1 matching over 12 bases. The junction had 7 bases not matched to a gene; V was cut back by 4 bases and J by 6 bases. Germline V gene lookup returns CDR1 KGHSH and CDR2 LQKENI. This CDR3 is built from 16 residues.

The chain links TRBV29-1 to TRBJ2-2, with 14 bases that match TRBD2. Germline lookup yields CDR1 SQVTM and CDR2 ANQGSEA. The CDR3 has 15 amino acids. After removal of 7 bases from V and 4 bases from J, the junction contained 5 bases not matched to a gene. The CDR3 sequence: CSAGTSGGGTGELFF. DNA of the CDR3: TGCAGCGCCGGGACTAGCGGGGGAGGCACCGGGGAGCTGTTTTTT.

The chain carries TRBV7-9 and TRBJ1-6; the D gene is possibly TRBD1 (5 bases). There are 13 residues in the CDR3. Germline lookup yields CDR1 SEHNR and CDR2 FQNEAQ (reference sequence). V lost 8 bases and J lost 9, with 14 bases in between. The CDR3 region has the DNA TGTGCCAGCGTGGACACCGCGAGTTCACCCCTCCACTTT. This translates into CASVDTASSPLHF.

The rearrangement links TRBV18 to TRBJ1-4; weak D call: TRBD1 (6 bases). The CDR3 has 16 amino acids. V was clipped by 3 bases and J by 5 bases, with 16 bases between them. Germline V CDR1 and CDR2: KGHSH, LQKENI. CDR3 bases: TGTGCCAGCTCACCCCAACCGGGACACCTGAATGAAAAACTGTTTTTT. This codes for CASSPQPGHLNEKLFF.

This clone has just a few counts. The chain links TRBV14 to TRBJ1-3, with 8 bases lining up with TRBD1. Trimming took 5 bases from V and 0 from J; bases not matched to a gene: 3. The germline V gene encodes CDR1 SGHDN and CDR2 FVKESK. The CDR3 has 15 residues. The CDR3 region has the DNA TGTGCCAGCAGCTACAGGGGGAACTCTGGAAACACCATATATTTT. Translated, it gives CASSYRGNSGNTIYF.

The gene calls are TRBV19 and TRBJ1-2; 8 bases line up with TRBD1. This CDR3 is built from 15 residues. The trim removed 5 bases at V and 4 bases at J, leaving 9 bases unmatched. Germline-derived CDR1 and CDR2 are LNHDA and SQIVND (reference sequence). The CDR3 region has the DNA TGTGCCAGTAGTCCCCGACAGGGGAGGTCCTATGGCTACACCTTC. Translated: CASSPRQGRSYGYTF.

The chain recombines TRBV2 with TRBJ2-2; 10 bases map to TRBD1. The germline CDR1 and CDR2 sequences are SNHLY and FYNNEI. The length of the CDR3 is 15 residues. V was clipped by 10 bases and J by 0 bases; unmatched bases: 5. The CDR3 coding sequence is TGTGCCACCAAGGGGACAGGGGCGAACACCGGGGAGCTGTTTTTT. It encodes CATKGTGANTGELFF.

The genes are TRBV6-5 and TRBJ1-1; D is perhaps TRBD1 (6 bases). This CDR3 has 16 residues. Trimming cost V 2 bases and J 0 bases, with 13 bases left between them. Germline V gives CDR1 MNHEY, CDR2 SVGAGI. CDR3 region: CASSYQDSNMNTEAFF. The CDR3 DNA reads TGTGCCAGCAGTTACCAGGACAGCAACATGAACACTGAAGCTTTCTTT.

The chain uses TRBV6-5 and TRBJ1-4, with 7 positions matching TRBD1. CDR1 MNHEY and CDR2 SVGAGI come from the germline V gene. CDR3 length: 14 residues. V lost 6 bases to trimming and J lost 4 bases; unmatched junction nucleotides: 5. The CDR3: CASRKDRNNEKLFF. As DNA, the CDR3 is TGTGCCAGCAGGAAGGACAGGAATAATGAAAAACTGTTTTTT.

This clone was observed a few times. The chain is built from TRBV9 and TRBJ2-2; 7 bases line up with TRBD2. The germline gives CDR1 SGDLS, CDR2 YYNGEE. This CDR3 is 16 amino acids long. The V and J ends lost 0 bases and 4 bases, in that order; junction bases with no gene match: 6. DNA for the CDR3: TGTGCCAGCAGCGTAGTTTTGGCTAGCGGCACCGGGGAGCTGTTTTTT. Its protein product is CASSVVLASGTGELFF.

This clone was observed once. This chain joins TRBV5-8 and TRBJ2-1, with 8 positions matching TRBD1. CDR1 and CDR2 from the germline V gene are SGHTS and YDEGEE. The CDR3 runs to 12 residues. The V gene end was trimmed by 3 bases and the J gene end by 8 bases; junction bases not matched to a gene: 1. The CDR3 region has the DNA TGTGCCAGCAGCTCGACAGGGGATGAGCAGTTCTTC. Protein product: CASSSTGDEQFF.

The chain carries TRBV18 and TRBJ2-7, with 9 bases fitting TRBD1. Germline CDR1 reads KGHSH; CDR2 reads LQKENI. The ends lost 2 bases at V and 5 bases at J; junction bases unmatched: 13. The CDR3 has 17 amino acids. Written as DNA, the CDR3 is TGTGCCAGCTCACCATCCGGACAGGGGAGACGTGGGAACGAGCAGTACTTC. Translation gives CASSPSGQGRRGNEQYF.